Listed here is a single TCR beta chain. Some clones are missing from TCRdb's copy, which holds only in-frame ones; the method was immunoSEQ multiplex PCR. Of roughly 95,000 clones in the sample, almost 90% were seen once. Germline V CDR1 and CDR2: MGHDK, SYGVNS. This CDR3 region has 14 residues. With 6 bases removed from V and 4 bases from J, the gap between germline ends came to 15 bases. The data derive from a study of control samples from healthy donors and cancer patients. Sequencing used blood. V is TRBV25-1 and J is TRBJ1-2, with a possible D match to TRBD1 (6 bases). The receptor was derived from a man younger than 45 in good health. The CDR3 protein is CASSYQGPPYGYTF. The CDR3 DNA is TGTGCCAGCAGCTACCAGGGGCCACCCTATGGCTACACCTTC.